Listed below are T cell receptor beta chains from one sample, sequenced in a study of OX40 agonist ivuxolimab in advanced cancers. TCRdb keeps only in-frame clones here, not all; method: immunoSEQ multiplex PCR. Here the sample spans around 76,000 clones, roughly 91% being singletons. The sample in question was CD4+ or CD8+ T cells sorted from blood, obtained in a trial of the OX40 agonist ivuxolimab. These receptors all come from an adult with an advanced solid tumor such as melanoma, head and neck, liver or kidney cancer. The conserved cysteine and the conserved F or W are not part of the CDR3 here. The size entry is marked missing in some rows and otherwise reads once, few, many or a size class.

j_call: TRBJ2-7
v_call: TRBV5-1
clone_size: -
cdr3_aa: ASSLKGNYEQY

j_call: TRBJ2-5
v_call: TRBV5-4
clone_size: -
cdr3_aa: ASSLAGGAGVPETQY

j_call: TRBJ1-2
v_call: TRBV14
clone_size: once
cdr3_aa: ASSQDHTRTGVGYT

j_call: TRBJ2-2
v_call: TRBV29-1
clone_size: -
cdr3_aa: SVAEYTGELF

j_call: TRBJ1-2
v_call: TRBV15
clone_size: -
cdr3_aa: ATSRDRQGARDNYGYT

j_call: TRBJ2-2
v_call: TRBV7-9
clone_size: once
cdr3_aa: ASTYPTDPLIPGELF

j_call: TRBJ2-2
v_call: TRBV7-9
clone_size: once
cdr3_aa: ASSSGFSNTGELF

j_call: TRBJ2-7
v_call: TRBV28
clone_size: few
cdr3_aa: ASSAPPGQGYEQY

j_call: TRBJ2-7
v_call: TRBV14
clone_size: -
cdr3_aa: ASSQANDQYEQY

j_call: TRBJ2-7
v_call: TRBV6-6
clone_size: -
cdr3_aa: ASSYNRDRGYEQY

j_call: TRBJ2-7
v_call: TRBV28
clone_size: -
cdr3_aa: ASSPDRGENEQY

j_call: TRBJ1-1
v_call: TRBV12-5
clone_size: -
cdr3_aa: ASGFGLS

j_call: TRBJ2-7
v_call: TRBV7-8
clone_size: -
cdr3_aa: ASSAGRGAQLSYEQY

j_call: TRBJ1-1
v_call: TRBV29-1
clone_size: -
cdr3_aa: SAGQLNTEAF

j_call: TRBJ2-5
v_call: TRBV7-3
clone_size: -
cdr3_aa: ASSQGVSQETQY

j_call: TRBJ2-2
v_call: TRBV30
clone_size: -
cdr3_aa: AWTGAGELF

j_call: TRBJ1-4
v_call: TRBV2
clone_size: -
cdr3_aa: ASSDGGGASEKLF

j_call: TRBJ1-1
v_call: TRBV6-1
clone_size: -
cdr3_aa: ATLSGPGQNTEAF

j_call: TRBJ2-5
v_call: TRBV28
clone_size: -
cdr3_aa: ASTLAGDQVKTQY

j_call: TRBJ2-7
v_call: TRBV6-5
clone_size: -
cdr3_aa: ASSPGTGDHEQY

j_call: TRBJ2-1
v_call: TRBV7-9
clone_size: -
cdr3_aa: ASSPASGSAYNEQF

j_call: TRBJ2-7
v_call: TRBV27
clone_size: -
cdr3_aa: ASQPAASGRVYEQY

j_call: TRBJ1-1
v_call: TRBV6-1
clone_size: once
cdr3_aa: ASTRTGGNTEAF

j_call: TRBJ2-5
v_call: TRBV20-1
clone_size: -
cdr3_aa: SARRETQY

j_call: TRBJ1-2
v_call: TRBV13
clone_size: -
cdr3_aa: ASSLGGTGGRYGYT